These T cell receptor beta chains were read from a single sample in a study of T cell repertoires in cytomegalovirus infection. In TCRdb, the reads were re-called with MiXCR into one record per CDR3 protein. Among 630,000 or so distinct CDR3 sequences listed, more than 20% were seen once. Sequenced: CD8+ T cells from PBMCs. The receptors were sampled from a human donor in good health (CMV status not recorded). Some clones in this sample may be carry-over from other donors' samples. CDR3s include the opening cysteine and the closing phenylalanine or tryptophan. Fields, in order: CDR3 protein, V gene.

CDR3aa: CASSLTGLVLHEQFF
v_gene: TRBV7-8

CDR3aa: CASSQDRRGRDGYTF
v_gene: TRBV4-3

CDR3aa: CASSYSGAGDTQYF
v_gene: TRBV6-5

CDR3aa: CASSFNSYEQYF
v_gene: TRBV7-6

CDR3aa: CASSVGTGLGNEQFF
v_gene: TRBV12-3/TRBV12-4

CDR3aa: CASSSPGQNEQFF
v_gene: TRBV18

CDR3aa: CASSNRYEQYF
v_gene: TRBV7-6

CDR3aa: CSVVPRGTEAFF
v_gene: TRBV29-1

CDR3aa: CASSWGLSGSSTDTQYF
v_gene: TRBV7-9

CDR3aa: CACIASVNTEAFF
v_gene: TRBV7-9

CDR3aa: CASSPWAGGYEKLFF
v_gene: TRBV5-5

CDR3aa: CATSDLRNEQFF
v_gene: TRBV24-1

CDR3aa: CASSLGDEANTGELFF
v_gene: TRBV7-6

CDR3aa: CASSYSTRQSSEQFF
v_gene: TRBV6-5

CDR3aa: CASSYPQGGRNYGYTF
v_gene: TRBV6-6

CDR3aa: CSVKGEYEQYF
v_gene: TRBV29-1

CDR3aa: CASSLARERDNEQFF
v_gene: TRBV5-4

CDR3aa: CASSLLRGAEQFF
v_gene: TRBV28

CDR3aa: CASSRRQGSNTEAFF
v_gene: TRBV19

CDR3aa: CPSSQLAASNEQYF
v_gene: TRBV4-1

CDR3aa: CATGDGHYEQYF
v_gene: TRBV6-6

CDR3aa: CASSLLAGGGETQYF
v_gene: TRBV12-3/TRBV12-4

CDR3aa: CSVENQLTSGNIQYF
v_gene: TRBV29-1

CDR3aa: CASRDRLTYEQYF
v_gene: TRBV19

CDR3aa: CASSLTGRGDEQYF
v_gene: TRBV5-1

CDR3aa: CASRPPKGYYNYGYTF
v_gene: TRBV28

CDR3aa: CASSYTGAIYNEQFF
v_gene: TRBV6-2/TRBV6-3

CDR3aa: CASSLEQDRGVSPLHF
v_gene: TRBV7-8

CDR3aa: CASSTPRDRALSGYTF
v_gene: TRBV12-3/TRBV12-4

CDR3aa: CASRRQGNTGELFF
v_gene: TRBV28

CDR3aa: CATRGQSSSYNEQFF
v_gene: TRBV7-9

CDR3aa: CASSSTGAVSSF
v_gene: TRBV11-2

CDR3aa: CASSRGLKNIQYF
v_gene: TRBV28

CDR3aa: CASSPGFTGNTEAFF
v_gene: TRBV14

CDR3aa: CAIRGDTWTEAFF
v_gene: TRBV10-3

CDR3aa: CASSLGVSVTDTQYF
v_gene: TRBV11-2

CDR3aa: CASSQEWSFSTEAFF
v_gene: TRBV14

CDR3aa: CASSLDPGRSNQPQHF
v_gene: TRBV28

CDR3aa: CASSSGQTQETQYF
v_gene: TRBV7-9

CDR3aa: CASSLTSSSYEQYF
v_gene: TRBV5-5

CDR3aa: CASSPTDRDVPYEQYF
v_gene: TRBV7-2